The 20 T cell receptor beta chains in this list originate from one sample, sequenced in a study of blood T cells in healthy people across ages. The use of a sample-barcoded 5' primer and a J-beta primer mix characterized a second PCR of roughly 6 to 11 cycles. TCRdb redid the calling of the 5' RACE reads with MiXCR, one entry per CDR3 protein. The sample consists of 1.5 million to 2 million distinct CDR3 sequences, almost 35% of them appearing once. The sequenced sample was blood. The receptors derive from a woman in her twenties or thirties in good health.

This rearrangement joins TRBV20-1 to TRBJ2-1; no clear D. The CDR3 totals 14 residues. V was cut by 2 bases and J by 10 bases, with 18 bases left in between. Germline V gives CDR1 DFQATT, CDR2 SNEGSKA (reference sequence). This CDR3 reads CSARNSNRPAEQFF. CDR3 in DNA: TGCAGTGCTAGAAACTCCAACAGACCAGCGGAGCAGTTCTTC.

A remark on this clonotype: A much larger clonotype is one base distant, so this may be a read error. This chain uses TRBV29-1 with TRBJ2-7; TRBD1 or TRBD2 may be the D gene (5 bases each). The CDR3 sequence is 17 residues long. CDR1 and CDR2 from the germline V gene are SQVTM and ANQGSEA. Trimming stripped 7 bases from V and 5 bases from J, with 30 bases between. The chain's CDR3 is CSDRDALHRDRFHEQYV. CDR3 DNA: TGCAGCGACCGGGACGCCTTGCACCGGGACCGATTCCACGAGCAGTACGTC.

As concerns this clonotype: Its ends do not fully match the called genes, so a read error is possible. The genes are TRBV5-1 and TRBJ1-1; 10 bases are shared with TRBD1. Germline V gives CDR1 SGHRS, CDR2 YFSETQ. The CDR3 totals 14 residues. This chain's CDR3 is CASSGGQGGTEAFF. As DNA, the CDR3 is TGTGCCAGCAGCGGAGGACAGGGGGGCACTGAAGCTTTCTTT.

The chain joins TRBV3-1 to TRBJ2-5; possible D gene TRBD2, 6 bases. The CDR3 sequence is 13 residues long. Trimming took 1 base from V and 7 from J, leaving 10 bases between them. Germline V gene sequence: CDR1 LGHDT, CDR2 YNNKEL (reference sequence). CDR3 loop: CASSQAQEGTQYF. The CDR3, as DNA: TGTGCCAGCAGCCAAGCACAGGAGGGGACCCAGTACTTC.

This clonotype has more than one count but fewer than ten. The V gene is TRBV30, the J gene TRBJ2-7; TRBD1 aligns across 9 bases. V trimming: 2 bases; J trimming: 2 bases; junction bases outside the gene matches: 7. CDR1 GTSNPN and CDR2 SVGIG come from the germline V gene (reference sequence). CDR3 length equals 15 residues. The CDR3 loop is CAWSSTGGRAYEQYF. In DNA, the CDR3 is TGTGCCTGGAGTTCCACAGGGGGCCGCGCCTACGAGCAGTACTTC.

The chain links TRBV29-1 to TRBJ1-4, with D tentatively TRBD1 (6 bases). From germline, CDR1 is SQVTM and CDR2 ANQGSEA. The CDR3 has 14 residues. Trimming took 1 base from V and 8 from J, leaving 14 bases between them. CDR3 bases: TGCAGCGTTGAAGCTCGCTTCCAGGGGGAAAAACTGTTTTTT. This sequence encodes CSVEARFQGEKLFF.

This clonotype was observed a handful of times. The CDR3 coding sequence is TGCGCCAGAGCCGGGCAGGGCTTGTATGGCTACACCTTC. Its translation: CARAGQGLYGYTF. The chain has TRBV5-1 and TRBJ1-2; tentatively, D is TRBD1 (5 bases). CDR1 is SGHRS, CDR2 YFSETQ, per germline. The V end lost 8 bases, the J end lost 5 bases, and 16 bases lay between the germline ends. The CDR3 consists of 13 residues.

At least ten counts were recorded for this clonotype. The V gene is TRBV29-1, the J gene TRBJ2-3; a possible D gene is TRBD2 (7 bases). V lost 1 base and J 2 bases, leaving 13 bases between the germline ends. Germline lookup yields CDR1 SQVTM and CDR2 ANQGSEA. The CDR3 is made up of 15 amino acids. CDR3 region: CSVEGGGGPTDTQYF. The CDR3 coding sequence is TGCAGCGTTGAAGGGGGGGGCGGCCCCACAGATACGCAGTATTTT.

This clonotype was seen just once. CDR3 residues: CASSLNTVSGANVLTF. The DNA of the CDR3 is TGCGCCAGCAGCTTGAACACCGTCTCTGGGGCCAACGTCCTGACTTTC. The V call is TRBV5-1, the J call TRBJ2-6; D ambiguous. Trimming cost V 1 base and J 0 bases, with 8 bases left between them. Germline CDR1 and CDR2: SGHRS and YFSETQ. CDR3 size: 16 residues.

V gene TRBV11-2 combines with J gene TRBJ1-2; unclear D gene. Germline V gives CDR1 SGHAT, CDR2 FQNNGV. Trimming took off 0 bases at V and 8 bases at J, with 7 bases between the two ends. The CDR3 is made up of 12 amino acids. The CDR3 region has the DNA TGTGCCAGCAGCTTAGACAGGTTGGGCTACACCTTC. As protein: CASSLDRLGYTF.

Written as DNA, the CDR3 is TGCAGTGCTAGAGGAGGACAGGGATTATTTGAGCAGTTCTTC. Its protein is CSARGGQGLFEQFF. The V call is TRBV20-1, the J call TRBJ2-1, with TRBD1 matching over 8 bases. CDR1 and CDR2 (germline): DFQATT, SNEGSKA (reference sequence). V trimming: 1 base; J trimming: 9 bases; junction bases outside the gene matches: 8. The CDR3 has 14 residues.

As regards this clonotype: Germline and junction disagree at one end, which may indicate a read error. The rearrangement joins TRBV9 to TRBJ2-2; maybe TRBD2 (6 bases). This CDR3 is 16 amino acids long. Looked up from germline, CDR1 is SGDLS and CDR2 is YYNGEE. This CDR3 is CASSPTRGSNTGGLFF. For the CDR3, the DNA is TGTGCCAGCAGCCCGACGCGGGGTTCGAACACCGGGGGGCTGTTTTTT.

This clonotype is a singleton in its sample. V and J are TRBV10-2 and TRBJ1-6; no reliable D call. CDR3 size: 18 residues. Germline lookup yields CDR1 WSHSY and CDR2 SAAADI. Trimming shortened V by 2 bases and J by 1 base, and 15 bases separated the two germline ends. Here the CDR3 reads CASSEPESRGSYNSPLHF. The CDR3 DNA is TGCGCCAGCAGTGAGCCGGAGTCTCGGGGATCCTATAATTCACCCCTCCACTTT.

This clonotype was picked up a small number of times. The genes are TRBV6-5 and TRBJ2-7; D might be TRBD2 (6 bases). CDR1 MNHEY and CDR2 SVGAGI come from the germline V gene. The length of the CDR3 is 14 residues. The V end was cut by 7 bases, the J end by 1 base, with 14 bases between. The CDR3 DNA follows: TGTGCCAGCACCCTCAACGGGGGATCCTACGAGCAGTACTTC. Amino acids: CASTLNGGSYEQYF.

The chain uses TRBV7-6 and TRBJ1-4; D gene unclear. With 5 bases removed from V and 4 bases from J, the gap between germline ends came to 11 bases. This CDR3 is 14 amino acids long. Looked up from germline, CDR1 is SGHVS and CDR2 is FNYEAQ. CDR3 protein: CASSQRSINEKLFF. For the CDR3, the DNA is TGTGCCAGCAGCCAAAGAAGCATTAATGAAAAACTGTTTTTT. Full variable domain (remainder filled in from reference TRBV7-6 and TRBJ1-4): GAGVSQSPRYKVTKRGQDVALRCDPISGHVSLYWYRQALGQGPEFLTYFNYEAQQDKSGLPNDRFSAERPEGSISTLTIQRTEQRDSAMYRCASSQRSINEKLFFGSGTQLSVL.

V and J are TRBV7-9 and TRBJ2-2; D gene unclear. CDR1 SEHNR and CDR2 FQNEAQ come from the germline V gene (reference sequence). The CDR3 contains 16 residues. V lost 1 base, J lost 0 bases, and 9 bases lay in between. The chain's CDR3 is CASSLDASANTGELFF. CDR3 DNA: TGTGCCAGCAGCTTAGATGCCAGCGCGAACACCGGGGAGCTGTTTTTT.

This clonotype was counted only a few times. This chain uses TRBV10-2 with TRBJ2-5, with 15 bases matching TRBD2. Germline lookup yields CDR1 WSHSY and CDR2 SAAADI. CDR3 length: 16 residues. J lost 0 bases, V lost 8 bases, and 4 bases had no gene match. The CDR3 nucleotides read TGCGCCAGCCTAGGACTAGCGGGAGGGTACCAAGAGACCCAGTACTTC. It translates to CASLGLAGGYQETQYF.

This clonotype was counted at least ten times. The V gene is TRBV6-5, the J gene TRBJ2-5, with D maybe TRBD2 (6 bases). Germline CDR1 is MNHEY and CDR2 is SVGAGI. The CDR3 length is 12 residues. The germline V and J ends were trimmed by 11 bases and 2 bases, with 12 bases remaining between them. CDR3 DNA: TGTGCCGCCGGGGAGGTTCAAGAGACCCAGTACTTC. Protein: CAAGEVQETQYF.

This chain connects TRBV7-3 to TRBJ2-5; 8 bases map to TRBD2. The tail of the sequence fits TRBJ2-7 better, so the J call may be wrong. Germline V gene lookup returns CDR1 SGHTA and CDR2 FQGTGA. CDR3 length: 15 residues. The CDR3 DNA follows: TGTGCCAGCAGCTTCGTAGCGGGGACCGGGTACGAGCAGTACTTC. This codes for CASSFVAGTGYEQYF.

This CDR3 reads CSARGKDRVGQPQHF. In nucleotides, the CDR3 is TGCAGTGCTAGAGGAAAGGACAGAGTCGGACAGCCCCAGCATTTT. The chain couples TRBV20-1 to TRBJ1-5; possible D gene TRBD1, 6 bases. Germline V gene data show CDR1 as DFQATT and CDR2 as SNEGSKA (reference sequence). Trimming cost V 1 base and J 7 bases, with 17 bases left between them. This CDR3 has 15 amino acids.